The 13 T cell receptor beta chains below all came from one sample that was sequenced in a study of T cells in Graves' hyperthyroidism and ophthalmopathy. The investigators amplified TCR beta CDR3 regions from RNA transcripts. Researchers ran a first-round RT-PCR on the TCR CDR3 using the HTBI primer set. MiXCR, applied by TCRdb to the multiplex PCR reads, yields one record per CDR3 protein. The repertoire holds a few hundred thousand distinct CDR3 sequences, with about a fifth as singletons. Sequencing input: blood. Every receptor here comes from a man between 18 and 35 years old with Graves' hyperthyroidism.

The sample holds a few counts of this clonotype. The V and J genes are TRBV4-1 and TRBJ1-2; a weak D match, TRBD1 (5 bases). Trimming took off 0 bases at V and 2 bases at J, with 10 bases between the two ends. Germline loops: CDR1 MGHRA, CDR2 YSYEKL. The CDR3 runs 15 residues. The CDR3 is CASSQEGLFNYGYTF. The CDR3 coding sequence is TGCGCCAGCAGCCAAGAGGGACTTTTCAACTATGGCTACACCTTC.

As for this clonotype: One junction end disagrees with the germline gene, perhaps due to a read error. The CDR3, as DNA: TGTGTCAGCAGTCTCCGACAGGCGTATGGCTACACCTTC. Translating gives CVSSLRQAYGYTF. V usage is TRBV28 and J usage is TRBJ1-2; tentatively, D is TRBD1 (6 bases). The CDR3 consists of 13 residues. Per germline, CDR1 MDHEN and CDR2 SYDVKM.

This clonotype was observed many times. The chain carries TRBV30 and TRBJ1-2, with D uncertain. Trimming removed 0 bases from V and 7 bases from J, with 12 bases in between. Per the germline V gene, CDR1 is GTSNPN and CDR2 is SVGIG (reference sequence). The length of the CDR3 is 13 residues. CDR3 coding DNA: TGTGCCTGGAGTGTTATGGTAGGCGGTGGCTACACCTTC. Translating gives CAWSVMVGGGYTF. Full variable domain (rest looked up from reference TRBV30 and TRBJ1-2): SQTIHQWPATLVQPVGSPLSLECTVEGTSNPNLYWYRQAAGRGLQLLFYSVGIGQISSEVPQNLSASRPQDRQFILSSKKLLLSDSGFYLCAWSVMVGGGYTFGSGTRLTVV.

This clonotype was counted ten times or more. J is TRBJ1-2 and V is TRBV15, with 7 bases that match TRBD1. The CDR3 covers 14 residues. With V trimmed by 0 bases and J by 8 bases, 6 bases remained unmatched. CDR1 and CDR2 from the germline V gene are LNHNV and YYDKDF (reference sequence). CDR3 bases: TGTGCCACCAGCAGAGATCGACAGGGCGGGGGCTACACCTTC. Protein product: CATSRDRQGGGYTF. Supplemented by reference TRBV15 and TRBJ1-2, the full variable domain reads DAMVIQNPRYQVTQFGKPVTLSCSQTLNHNVMYWYQQKSSQAPKLLFHYYDKDFNNEADTPDNFQSRRPNTSFCFLDIRSPGLGDTAMYLCATSRDRQGGGYTFGSGTRLTVV.

Turning to this clonotype: Since a much larger clone is just one base distant, this may be a read error. The chain employs TRBV20-1 and TRBJ1-1, with unresolved D. This CDR3 comprises 13 residues. V lost 3 bases to trimming and J lost 3 bases, with 11 bases between them. Germline CDR1 and CDR2: DFQATT and SNEGSKA (reference sequence). The CDR3 DNA follows: TGCAGTGCTAGGAGGATGAGATACACTGAAGCTTTCTTT. Translated, it gives CSARRMRYTEAFF.

Remarks on this clonotype: This may come from a read error, since a much larger clone is one base off. The chain has TRBV10-3 and TRBJ1-1; weak D call: TRBD1 (6 bases). There are 15 residues in the CDR3. CDR1 is ENHRY and CDR2 is SYGVKD in the germline V gene. The CDR3 loop is CAISEPDGPGAEVFF. In nucleotides, the CDR3 is TGTGCCATCAGTGAACCGGACGGGCCGGGGGCTGAAGTTTTCTTT.

As regards this clonotype: A much larger clone lies a single base off, so this may be a read error. CDR3 nucleotides: TGTGCCTGGTCACTGAACACTGAAGCTTGCTTT. It translates to CAWSLNTEACF. V usage is TRBV30 and J usage is TRBJ1-1; D not certain. The length of the CDR3 is 11 residues. Germline V gives CDR1 GTSNPN, CDR2 SVGIG (reference sequence). The full variable domain, in which reference TRBV30 and TRBJ1-1 provide the parts outside the CDR3, is SQTIHQWPATLVQPVGSPLSLECTVEGTSNPNLYWYRQAAGRGLQLLFYSVGIGQISSEVPQNLSASRPQDRQFILSSKKLLLSDSGFYLCAWSLNTEACFGQGTRLTVV.

In its sample, this clonotype was seen many times. This sequence joins TRBV7-2 and TRBJ2-2; 8 nucleotides agree with TRBD1. From germline, CDR1 is SGHTA and CDR2 FQGNSA. The CDR3 extends over 16 amino acids. The V and J ends lost 3 bases and 1 base, in that order; junction bases with no gene match: 4. For the CDR3, the DNA is TGTGCCAGCAGCTTGTCCGGGACAGGGAACACCGGGGAGCTGTTTTTT. Translation: CASSLSGTGNTGELFF.

This clonotype was seen only a few times. The V and J genes are TRBV4-1 and TRBJ1-5, with a tentative D call TRBD1 (5 bases). The germline V and J ends were trimmed by 4 bases and 0 bases, with 13 bases remaining between them. Germline lookup yields CDR1 MGHRA and CDR2 YSYEKL. The CDR3 is 16 amino acids. In DNA form, the CDR3 reads TGCGCCAGCAGCCCGGGGCGGTTTTATAGCAATCAGCCCCAGCATTTT. It is translated as CASSPGRFYSNQPQHF.

This clonotype was detected a few times. A much more abundant neighbour one base away suggests this may be a read error. A read error is likely, as this CDR3 ends without the conserved phenylalanine or tryptophan. No DNA is shown, since the ends of the CDR3 on it are uncertain; the CDR3 is the one TCRdb lists. This rearrangement joins TRBV12-3 or TRBV12-4 to TRBJ2-7; the D call TRBD1 from the table was never checked on the DNA. The CDR3 numbers 12 amino acids, ends counted. The CDR3 sequence: CASSLSDSLEYL.

V is TRBV2 and J is TRBJ1-1; maybe TRBD1 (6 bases). Germline V gene data show CDR1 as SNHLY and CDR2 as FYNNEI. Trimming removed 5 bases at V and 4 bases at J, with 14 bases between. This CDR3 spans 14 amino acids. The CDR3 here is CASSREGGFTEAFF. CDR3 sequence (DNA): TGTGCCAGCAGTCGAGAGGGGGGCTTCACTGAAGCTTTCTTT.

This clonotype showed up many times. The chain couples TRBV6-6 to TRBJ1-1; D is perhaps TRBD1 (6 bases). This CDR3 contains 15 residues. Germline-derived CDR1 and CDR2 are MNHNY and SVGAGI (reference sequence). Between the trimmed V and J ends, which lost 4 bases and 1 base, there was a span of 13 bases. The CDR3 region is CASSWGGQRNTEAFF. CDR3 bases: TGTGCCAGCAGTTGGGGGGGACAACGGAACACTGAAGCTTTCTTT.

This clonotype was recorded many times. V usage is TRBV9 and J usage is TRBJ1-2; tentatively, D is TRBD1 (5 bases). V dropped 4 bases and J dropped 5 bases, with 12 bases sitting between them. This CDR3 contains 13 residues. The germline V gene has CDR1 SGDLS and CDR2 YYNGEE. CDR3 residues: CASSSAGRYGYTF. The CDR3 region has the DNA TGTGCCAGCAGCAGTGCAGGGAGATATGGCTACACCTTC.